These 7 T cell receptor beta chains were all obtained from the same sample, sequenced in a study of cytomegalovirus exposure and HLA in healthy donors. Method: immunoSEQ multiplex PCR; TCRdb's copy keeps in-frame clones and lacks some. This sample has about 160,000 clones, with over 80% found just once. Sample: PBMCs. The receptors were sampled from a man aged 25-45 years in good health and CMV-seropositive.

This clone was found a few times. The chain recombines TRBV14 with TRBJ2-3; D is perhaps TRBD1 (5 bases). CDR1 SGHDN and CDR2 FVKESK come from the germline V gene. Between the trimmed V and J ends, which lost 0 bases and 9 bases, there was a span of 7 bases. There are 12 residues in the CDR3. CDR3 nucleotides: TGTGCCAGCAGCCAAGACTGGGGCACGCAGTATTTT. Translated: CASSQDWGTQYF.

The chain is built from TRBV2 and TRBJ1-6; D ambiguous. CDR3 length: 13 residues. Germline V lookup: CDR1 SNHLY, CDR2 FYNNEI. Trimming shortened V by 7 bases and J by 6 bases, and 10 bases separated the two germline ends. CDR3 DNA: TGTGCCAGCACTCAGGAGGGTAATTCACCCCTCCACTTT. This sequence encodes CASTQEGNSPLHF.

V is TRBV5-6 and J is TRBJ2-3; 13 bases line up with TRBD2. The CDR3 extends over 15 amino acids. The junction had 4 bases not matched to a gene; V was cut back by 4 bases and J by 5 bases. Germline V lookup: CDR1 SGHDT, CDR2 YYEEEE. In nucleotides, the CDR3 is TGTGCCAGCAGCAAGGGACTAGCGGGGAAAGATACGCAGTATTTT. This gives the protein CASSKGLAGKDTQYF. Looking up the rest from reference TRBV5-6 and TRBJ2-3 gives the full variable domain: DAGVTQSPTHLIKTRGQQVTLRCSPKSGHDTVSWYQQALGQGPQFIFQYYEEEERQRGNFPDRFSGHQFPNYSSELNVNALLLGDSALYLCASSKGLAGKDTQYFGPGTRLTVL.

The V and J genes are TRBV21-1 and TRBJ1-5; TRBD1, the table's D call, was not compared with the DNA. TRBV21-1 is marked as a pseudogene. This CDR3 spans 17 amino acids. DNA for the CDR3: TGTGCCAGCAGCAAGACGGGACAGGGCCGAAGCAATCAGCCCCAGCATTTT. It translates to CASSKTGQGRSNQPQHF.

This chain connects TRBV19 to TRBJ2-1; 7 bases match TRBD1. This CDR3 has 13 amino acids. Germline V lookup: CDR1 LNHDA, CDR2 SQIVND (reference sequence). The ends lost 5 bases at V and 6 bases at J; junction bases unmatched: 4. The CDR3 sequence: CASSFRTGNEQFF. The DNA for the CDR3 is TGTGCCAGTAGTTTCCGGACAGGCAATGAGCAGTTCTTC.

The V gene is TRBV7-8, the J gene TRBJ2-2, with 7 bases identical to TRBD2. Trimming took 1 base from V and 5 from J; bases not matched to a gene: 7. Germline-derived CDR1 and CDR2 are SGHVS and FQNEAQ. CDR3 length: 16 amino acids. CDR3 in DNA: TGTGCCAGCAGCTTAGGGGAGGGGTGGATTACCGGGGAGCTGTTTTTT. The encoded protein is CASSLGEGWITGELFF. Complete variable domain (other parts from reference TRBV7-8 and TRBJ2-2): GAGVSQSPRYKVAKRGQDVALRCDPISGHVSLFWYQQALGQGPEFLTYFQNEAQLDKSGLPSDRFFAERPEGSVSTLKIQRTQQEDSAVYLCASSLGEGWITGELFFGEGSRLTVL.

The rearrangement joins TRBV5-6 to TRBJ2-7; 7 bases match TRBD1. After removal of 3 bases from V and 5 bases from J, the junction contained 11 bases not matched to a gene. This CDR3 is built from 15 residues. The germline V gene encodes CDR1 SGHDT and CDR2 YYEEEE. For the CDR3, the DNA is TGTGCCAGCAGCTCGCGTGACAGGGTCCCTAACGAGCAGTACTTC. Protein: CASSSRDRVPNEQYF.